A selection of T cell receptor beta chains follows, all from one sample in a study of CD8+ T cells in alopecia areata. Profiling relied on immunoSEQ multiplex PCR, and the TCRdb table lists in-frame clones only, not all of them. The profile shows about 150,000 clones, 45% to 60% of them singletons. Specimen: CD4+ T cells sorted from blood. Source of these receptors: a human donor in good health. CDR3s include the opening cysteine and the closing phenylalanine or tryptophan. The D gene is left open where the match is weak. Rows give clone size only sometimes, using once, few, many, or a class for an expanded clone.

CDR3,DNA,length,V,J,size,D
CASSFRDYEQYF,TGTGCCAGCAGCTTTCGGGACTACGAGCAGTACTTC,12,TRBV7-9,TRBJ2-7,.,.
CASSASGTLYEQYF,TGTGCCAGCAGTGCCTCCGGGACACTTTACGAGCAGTACTTC,14,TRBV2,TRBJ2-7,.,.
CAALVSGGYTF,TGTGCCGCCCTGGTCTCTGGTGGCTACACCTTC,11,TRBV7-8,TRBJ1-2,.,.
CASSLVDRKQETQYF,TGTGCCAGCAGCTTAGTCGACCGGAAACAAGAGACCCAGTACTTC,15,TRBV7-8,TRBJ2-5,few,.
CASTSTEVTYEQYF,TGCGCCAGCACCTCGACCGAGGTGACCTACGAGCAGTACTTC,14,TRBV5-1,TRBJ2-7,.,.
CAWRGRTEAFF,TGTGCCTGGCGCGGTCGGACTGAAGCTTTCTTT,11,TRBV30,TRBJ1-1,.,.
CASRLEANQPQHF,TGTGCCAGCAGGCTGGAGGCGAATCAGCCCCAGCATTTT,13,TRBV2,TRBJ1-5,.,.
CASSRSNQPQHF,TGTGCCAGCAGTAGAAGCAATCAGCCCCAGCATTTT,12,TRBV5-6,TRBJ1-5,.,.
CASSHEVNTEAFF,TGTGCCAGCAGCCACGAGGTGAACACTGAAGCTTTCTTT,13,TRBV6-5,TRBJ1-1,.,.
CAISERGLDENEQFF,TGTGCCATCAGTGAGCGGGGACTAGATGAAAATGAGCAGTTCTTC,15,TRBV10-3,TRBJ2-1,.,TRBD2
CASSLEGGPQHF,TGTGCCAGCAGCTTAGAAGGGGGGCCCCAGCATTTT,12,TRBV7-9,TRBJ1-5,.,.
CASSPAMNTEAFF,TGTGCCAGCTCACCCGCAATGAACACTGAAGCTTTCTTT,13,TRBV18,TRBJ1-1,many,.
CASSLPRDGQGYTF,TGCGCCAGCAGCTTGCCGAGGGACGGCCAGGGCTACACCTTC,14,TRBV5-1,TRBJ1-2,.,.
CSVSGVEAFF,TGCAGCGTTTCAGGGGTTGAAGCTTTCTTT,10,TRBV29-1,TRBJ1-1,.,.